This T cell receptor (beta chain) came from a study of cytomegalovirus exposure and HLA in healthy donors. Overall study findings and caveats: Being productive about 87% or about 30% of the time was typical of most TCR beta V segments in an earlier analysis. Specificity of a few CMV-associated chains for CMV antigens was verified in vitro. Cytomegalovirus-associated status was assigned to about 160 TCR beta chains.

PCR amplification relied on 60 Vbeta primers (plus 13 Jbeta primers). Assay: immunoSEQ multiplex PCR; the TCRdb copy retains only in-frame clones and omits some. The sample yields 85,000 to 130,000 clones, around 73% seen once. Remarks on this clone: Its antigen is undetermined.

The junction had 14 bases not matched to a gene; V was cut back by 7 bases and J by 4 bases. Germline V gene data show CDR1 as MNHEY and CDR2 as SMNVEV (reference sequence). This CDR3 is 16 amino acids long. The sequence was collected from a woman between 35 and 50 years old in good health and CMV-seronegative. The chain has TRBV27 and TRBJ2-5, with 8 bases matching TRBD2. The source material was PBMCs. This CDR3 is CASKGVGREVGETQYF. The CDR3 nucleotides are TGTGCCAGCAAGGGGGTTGGGCGGGAGGTCGGAGAGACCCAGTACTTC.